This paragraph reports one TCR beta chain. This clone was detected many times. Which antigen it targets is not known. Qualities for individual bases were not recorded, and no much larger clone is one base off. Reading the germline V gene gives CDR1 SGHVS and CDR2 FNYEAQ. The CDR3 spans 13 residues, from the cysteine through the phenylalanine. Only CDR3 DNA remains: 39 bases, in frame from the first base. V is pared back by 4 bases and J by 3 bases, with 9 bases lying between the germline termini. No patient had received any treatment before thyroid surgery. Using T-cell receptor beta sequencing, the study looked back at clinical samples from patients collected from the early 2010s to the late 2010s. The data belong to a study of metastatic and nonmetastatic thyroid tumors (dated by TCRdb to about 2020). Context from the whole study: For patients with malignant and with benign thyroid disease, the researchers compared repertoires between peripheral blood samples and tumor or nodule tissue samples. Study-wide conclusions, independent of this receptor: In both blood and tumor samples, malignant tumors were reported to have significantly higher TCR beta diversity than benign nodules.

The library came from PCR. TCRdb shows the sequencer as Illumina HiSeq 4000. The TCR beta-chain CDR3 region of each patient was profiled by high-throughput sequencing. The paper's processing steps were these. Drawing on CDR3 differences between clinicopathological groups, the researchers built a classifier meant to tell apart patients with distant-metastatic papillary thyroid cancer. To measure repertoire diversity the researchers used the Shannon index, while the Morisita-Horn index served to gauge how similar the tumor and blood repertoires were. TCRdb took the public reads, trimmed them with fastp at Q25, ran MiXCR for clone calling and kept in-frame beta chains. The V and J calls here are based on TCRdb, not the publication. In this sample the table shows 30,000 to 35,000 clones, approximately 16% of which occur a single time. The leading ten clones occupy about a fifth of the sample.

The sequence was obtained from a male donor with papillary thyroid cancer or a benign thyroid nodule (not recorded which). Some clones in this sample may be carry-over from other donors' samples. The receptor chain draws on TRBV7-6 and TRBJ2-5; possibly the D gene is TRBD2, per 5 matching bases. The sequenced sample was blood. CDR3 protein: CASSSGNKETQYF. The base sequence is TGTGCCAGCAGCTCCGGGAATAAAGAGACCCAGTACTTC.